This entry lists 14 T cell receptor beta chains sequenced from one sample in a study of neurological immune-mediated disorders. TCRdb reprocessed the 5' RACE reads with MiXCR, giving one entry per CDR3 protein. The sample contains about 82,000 distinct CDR3 sequences, 2.6% of which appear only once. The sample was PBMCs. These receptors were obtained from a woman in her 30s with multiple sclerosis.

This clonotype was picked up many times. This chain links TRBV12-3 or TRBV12-4 with TRBJ2-1; D unresolved. CDR3 length equals 15 residues. V was cut by 3 bases and J by 6 bases, with 15 bases left in between. CDR3 protein: CASSLPTLGGNEQFF. The DNA for the CDR3 is TGTGCCAGCAGTTTGCCAACTTTGGGCGGCAATGAGCAGTTCTTC.

This clonotype was recorded many times. This chain joins TRBV12-3 or TRBV12-4 and TRBJ2-7; D is perhaps TRBD1 (6 bases). V gave up 0 bases and J gave up 2 bases, with 8 bases separating them. The CDR3 is 14 residues long. CDR3 sequence reads: CASSLANRAYEQYF. Written as DNA, the CDR3 is TGTGCCAGCAGTTTAGCAAACAGGGCCTACGAGCAGTACTTC.

Many counts were recorded for this clonotype. The V call is TRBV7-2, the J call TRBJ2-7; 9 bases are shared with TRBD1. V shed 5 bases, J shed 5 bases, and the junction held 16 bases outside the gene matches. Germline values: CDR1 SGHTA, CDR2 FQGNSA. The CDR3 is 17 amino acids. In DNA form, the CDR3 reads TGTGCCAGCAGCCCTTTCAGCGTCGGGACAGGGTTGAACGAGCAGTACTTC. Protein sequence: CASSPFSVGTGLNEQYF.

This clonotype was observed many times. In DNA form, the CDR3 reads TGTGCCAGCAGTTTTTCCCGGGGGACTGTAGTCTACGAGCAGTACTTC. Translation gives CASSFSRGTVVYEQYF. This rearrangement joins TRBV28 to TRBJ2-7; weak D call: TRBD2 (6 bases). The germline V gene encodes CDR1 MDHEN and CDR2 SYDVKM. CDR3 length: 16 amino acids. Trimming shortened V by 3 bases and J by 3 bases, and 18 bases separated the two germline ends. Variable domain in full (rest from reference TRBV28 and TRBJ2-7): DVKVTQSSRYLVKRTGEKVFLECVQDMDHENMFWYRQDPGLGLRLIYFSYDVKMKEKGDIPEGYSVSREKKERFSLILESASTNQTSMYLCASSFSRGTVVYEQYFGPGTRLTVT.

In its sample, this clonotype was seen many times. This chain connects TRBV7-2 to TRBJ2-3, with 15 bases fitting TRBD2. V shed 5 bases and J 6 bases; nucleotides not matched to a gene: 6. The V gene's germline CDR1 is SGHTA and CDR2 FQGNSA. There are 16 residues in the CDR3. As DNA, the CDR3 is TGTGCCAGCAGCCCCCGGACTAGCGGGAGGGCGGATACGCAGTATTTT. This translates into CASSPRTSGRADTQYF.

This clonotype was seen repeatedly, ten times or more. The genes are TRBV7-9 and TRBJ1-5; D is unclear. Trimming left V 5 bases short and J 6 bases short, with 11 bases between. Germline assignment: CDR1 SEHNR and CDR2 FQNEAQ (reference sequence). CDR3 size: 13 residues. DNA for the CDR3: TGTGCCAGCAGCCTGCAGGAGGGTCAGCCCCAGCATTTT. Protein product: CASSLQEGQPQHF.

At least ten counts were recorded for this clonotype. The V and J genes are TRBV20-1 and TRBJ1-2, with D unresolved. The CDR3 consists of 12 residues. Trimming took 6 bases from V and 4 from J, leaving 12 bases between them. Germline values: CDR1 DFQATT, CDR2 SNEGSKA (reference sequence). The CDR3 is CSAPTGSYGYTF. Here the CDR3 DNA reads TGCAGTGCACCGACGGGGAGCTATGGCTACACCTTC.

Ten or more counts support this clonotype. The V gene is TRBV7-2, the J gene TRBJ1-1; D is ambiguous. The length of the CDR3 is 15 residues. The V gene's germline CDR1 is SGHTA and CDR2 FQGNSA. V lost 1 base and J 0 bases, leaving 9 bases between the germline ends. The CDR3 here is CASSLDGSMNTEAFF. The CDR3 bases are TGTGCCAGCAGCTTAGATGGCAGTATGAACACTGAAGCTTTCTTT. The variable domain in full, with the rest retrieved from reference TRBV7-2 and TRBJ1-1, is GAGVSQSPSNKVTEKGKDVELRCDPISGHTALYWYRQSLGQGLEFLIYFQGNSAPDKSGLPSDRFSAERTGGSVSTLTIQRTQQEDSAVYLCASSLDGSMNTEAFFGQGTRLTVV.

This clonotype was counted between two and nine times. The V call is TRBV18, the J call TRBJ2-1; maybe TRBD1 (5 bases). Germline lookup yields CDR1 KGHSH and CDR2 LQKENI. The CDR3 spans 16 residues. The V and J ends lost 0 bases and 2 bases respectively, with 11 bases between them. The CDR3 DNA reads as TGTGCCAGCTCACCACCGAGTCAGGGCACCTACAATGAGCAGTTCTTC. It translates to CASSPPSQGTYNEQFF. The entire variable domain, with the rest obtained from reference TRBV18 and TRBJ2-1, is as follows: NAGVMQNPRHLVRRRGQEARLRCSPMKGHSHVYWYRQLPEEGLKFMVYLQKENIIDESGMPKERFSAEFPKEGPSILRIQQVVRGDSAAYFCASSPPSQGTYNEQFFGPGTRLTVL.

The sample holds many counts of this clonotype. This rearrangement joins TRBV20-1 to TRBJ2-1; 10 bases align to TRBD2. Unmatched junction bases numbered 2, after V lost 2 bases and J lost 7 bases. Germline assignment: CDR1 DFQATT and CDR2 SNEGSKA (reference sequence). This CDR3 has 13 residues. CDR3 DNA sequence: TGCAGTGCTAGACTAGCGGGAGTAAATGAGCAGTTCTTC. It specifies CSARLAGVNEQFF.

This clonotype has at least ten counts. V usage is TRBV20-1 and J usage is TRBJ2-7, with a tentative D call TRBD2 (5 bases). The CDR3 is 15 residues long. V lost 0 bases and J lost 7, with 19 bases in between. The V gene's germline CDR1 is DFQATT and CDR2 SNEGSKA (reference sequence). The CDR3 DNA follows: TGCAGTGCTAGAGAACTGACTAATCCCCTTGGGGAGCAGTACTTC. The encoded protein is CSARELTNPLGEQYF.

This clonotype was seen many times. The chain combines TRBV27 with TRBJ2-3; TRBD2 matches at 7 bases. V lost 2 bases, J lost 5 bases, and 1 base stayed unmatched. Germline assignment: CDR1 MNHEY and CDR2 SMNVEV (reference sequence). This CDR3 is 13 amino acids long. CDR3 loop: CASSLREGDTQYF. The CDR3 DNA reads TGTGCCAGCAGTTTAAGGGAGGGAGATACGCAGTATTTT.

This clonotype was counted at least ten times. This chain uses TRBV12-3 or TRBV12-4 with TRBJ1-6, with D perhaps matching TRBD1 (6 bases). Trimming shortened V by 5 bases and J by 7 bases, and 15 bases separated the two germline ends. This CDR3 is built from 15 residues. Here the CDR3 DNA reads TGTGCCAGCAGTCTCCGGGGGCCGGGGAATTCACCCCTCCACTTT. Translating gives CASSLRGPGNSPLHF.

This clonotype was detected many times. V and J are TRBV5-4 and TRBJ2-1; D possibly corresponds to TRBD1 (5 bases). The V and J ends lost 4 bases and 7 bases respectively, with 18 bases between them. The CDR3 has 15 amino acids. Germline CDR1 SGHNT, CDR2 YYREEE (reference sequence). The chain's CDR3 is CASSGPLGAGNEQFF. The CDR3 bases are TGTGCCAGCAGCGGCCCCTTAGGGGCAGGGAATGAGCAGTTCTTC. Full variable domain (missing parts from reference TRBV5-4 and TRBJ2-1): ETGVTQSPTHLIKTRGQQVTLRCSSQSGHNTVSWYQQALGQGPQFIFQYYREEENGRGNFPPRFSGLQFPNYSSELNVNALELDDSALYLCASSGPLGAGNEQFFGPGTRLTVL.